The present entry profiles one T cell receptor (beta chain) with its context. No alpha-beta pairing information exists for these sequences. Clones were read by immunoSEQ multiplex PCR, and TCRdb kept only the in-frame ones, dropping some. The sample includes about 54,000 clones, over 75% of them seen just once. The sample is drawn from a study of T cells in tuberculosis. Study-level results: Some low-affinity tetramer-binding T cells may be absent from this sample.

The J segment lost 6 bases and the V segment lost 5 bases, leaving 14 bases of the junction unmatched. The CDR3 spans 16 residues. Germline lookup yields CDR1 MNHNY and CDR2 SVGAGI (reference sequence). Cells were sorted from thawed PBMC rested overnight and stained with GMM-loaded CD1B tetramer, viability dye and anti-CD3. CD1B tetramers were loaded with Rhodococcus equi-derived C32 glucose monomycolate. PBMC for tetramer sorting were first depleted of CD14-expressing monocytes. Tetramer-negative cells, 90,000 to 100,000 per donor, were also sorted. Specimen: CD1b-GMM tetramer-negative cells sorted from PBMCs. The sequence was obtained from an adult woman with latent tuberculosis. This chain connects TRBV6-6 to TRBJ2-3, with 7 bases aligning to TRBD2. The CDR3 reads CASSPQRTRWGDTQYF. CDR3 coding DNA: TGTGCCAGCAGTCCCCAACGGACTAGATGGGGTGATACGCAGTATTTT.